This entry is about one T cell receptor (beta chain). At one end, the junction sequence differs from germline, possibly due to a read error. 13 Jbeta primers and 60 Vbeta primers were used for the PCR. Method: immunoSEQ multiplex PCR; TCRdb's copy keeps in-frame clones and lacks some. In the table there are about 190,000 clones, 74% of which are singletons. Donors counted as nominally healthy when sampled, yet unrecorded immune exposures were likely. These data belong to a study of cytomegalovirus exposure and HLA in healthy donors. Sequenced material: PBMCs. The source of this sequence is a woman in her twenties or thirties in good health and CMV-seropositive.

The CDR3 loop reads CASSHSYEQYF. CDR3 nucleotide sequence: TGTGCCAGCAGTCACTCCTACGAGCAGTACTTC. The chain is built from TRBV6-5 and TRBJ2-5; D is undetermined. The end of the DNA is better explained by TRBJ2-7, so the J call may be wrong. Per germline, CDR1 MNHEY and CDR2 SVGAGI. This CDR3 spans 11 amino acids.